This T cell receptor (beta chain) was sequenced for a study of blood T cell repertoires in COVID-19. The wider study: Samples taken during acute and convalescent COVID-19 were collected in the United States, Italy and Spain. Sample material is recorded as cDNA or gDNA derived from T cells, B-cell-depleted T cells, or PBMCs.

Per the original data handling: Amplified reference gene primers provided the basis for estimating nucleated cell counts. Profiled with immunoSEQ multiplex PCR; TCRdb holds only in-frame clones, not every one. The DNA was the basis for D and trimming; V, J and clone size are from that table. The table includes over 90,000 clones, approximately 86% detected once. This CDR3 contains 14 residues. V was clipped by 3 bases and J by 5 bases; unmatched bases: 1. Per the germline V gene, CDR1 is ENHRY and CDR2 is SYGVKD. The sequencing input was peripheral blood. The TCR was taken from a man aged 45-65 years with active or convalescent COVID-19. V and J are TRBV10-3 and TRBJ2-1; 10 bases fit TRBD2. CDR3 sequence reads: CAISDSGGNNEQFF. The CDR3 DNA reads TGTGCCATCAGTGATAGCGGGGGGAACAATGAGCAGTTCTTC.